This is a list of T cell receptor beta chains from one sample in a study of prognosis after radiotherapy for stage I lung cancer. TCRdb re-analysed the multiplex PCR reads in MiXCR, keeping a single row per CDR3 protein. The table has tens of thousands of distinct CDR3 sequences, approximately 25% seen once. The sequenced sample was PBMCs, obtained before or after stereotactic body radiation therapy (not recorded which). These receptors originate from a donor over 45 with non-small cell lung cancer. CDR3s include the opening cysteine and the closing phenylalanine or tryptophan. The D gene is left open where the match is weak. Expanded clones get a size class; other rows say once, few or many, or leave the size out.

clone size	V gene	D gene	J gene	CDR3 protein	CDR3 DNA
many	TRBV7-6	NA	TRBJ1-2	CASSLMAELNYGYTF	TGTGCCAGCAGCTTAATGGCAGAGCTGAACTATGGCTACACCTTC
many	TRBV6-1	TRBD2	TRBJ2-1	CASRESPGLATLDEQFF	TGTGCCAGCAGGGAATCCCCGGGACTAGCGACTTTGGATGAGCAGTTCTTC
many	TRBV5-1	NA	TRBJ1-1	CASSGGSEINTEAFF	TGCGCCAGCAGCGGAGGGTCAGAGATAAACACTGAAGCTTTCTTT
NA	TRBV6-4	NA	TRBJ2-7	CASSAVGSSEQYF	TGTGCCAGCAGTGCAGTGGGTTCGAGCGAGCAGTACTTC
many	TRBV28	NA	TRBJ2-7	CASTQGPKSYEQYF	TGTGCCAGCACCCAGGGACCGAAATCCTACGAGCAGTACTTC
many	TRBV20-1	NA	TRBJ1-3	CSAPIEGPGNTIYF	TGCAGTGCTCCCATTGAAGGGCCTGGAAACACCATATATTTT
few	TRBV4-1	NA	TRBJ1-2	CASSQDRAVYGYTF	TGCGCCAGCAGCCAAGATCGGGCAGTCTATGGCTACACCTTC
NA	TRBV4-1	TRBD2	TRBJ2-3	CASSVDDGSLREIPDTQYF	TGCGCCAGCAGCGTTGATGATGGTAGCTTGCGGGAGATCCCAGATACGCAGTATTTT
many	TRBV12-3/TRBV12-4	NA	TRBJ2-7	CASSPLGEAYEQYF	TGTGCCAGCAGTCCACTCGGGGAGGCTTACGAGCAGTACTTC
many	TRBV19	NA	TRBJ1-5	CASSINYQPQHF	TGTGCCAGTAGTATTAATTATCAGCCCCAGCATTTT
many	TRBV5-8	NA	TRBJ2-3	CASTQDSRPTDTQYF	TGTGCCAGCACCCAGGACAGCCGACCCACAGATACGCAGTATTTT
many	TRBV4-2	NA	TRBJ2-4	CASSQDGRANIQYF	TGTGCCAGCAGCCAAGATGGCAGGGCAAACATTCAGTACTTC
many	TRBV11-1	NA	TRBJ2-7	CASSPSGRYEQYF	TGTGCCAGCAGCCCAAGCGGCAGGTACGAGCAGTACTTC
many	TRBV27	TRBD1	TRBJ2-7	CASSRRGSYEQYF	TGTGCCAGCAGCCGCAGGGGGTCCTACGAGCAGTACTTC
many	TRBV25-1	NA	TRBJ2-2	CASSERGALTGELFF	TGTGCCAGCAGTGAAAGGGGGGCCCTCACCGGGGAGCTGTTTTTT
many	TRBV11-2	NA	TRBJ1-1	CASSYSGEGGAFF	TGTGCCAGCAGCTATTCAGGGGAAGGGGGAGCTTTCTTT
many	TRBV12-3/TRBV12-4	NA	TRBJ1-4	CASSLRGQGFNEKLFF	TGTGCCAGCAGTTTACGGGGTCAGGGTTTTAATGAAAAACTGTTTTTT
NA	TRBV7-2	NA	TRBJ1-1	CASSLFQMNTEAFF	TGTGCCAGCAGCTTGTTTCAAATGAACACTGAAGCTTTCTTT
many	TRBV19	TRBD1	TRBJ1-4	CASTGDRGEEKLFF	TGTGCCAGTACAGGGGACAGGGGAGAGGAAAAACTGTTTTTT
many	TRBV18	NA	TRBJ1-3	CASSGASSGNTIYF	TGTGCCAGCTCAGGAGCGAGCTCTGGAAACACCATATATTTT
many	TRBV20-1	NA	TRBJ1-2	CSAREPGHGYTF	TGCAGTGCTAGAGAGCCAGGGCATGGCTACACCTTC
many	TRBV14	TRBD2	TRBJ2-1	CASSPGLGSIEQFF	TGTGCCAGCAGTCCTGGACTAGGATCAATTGAGCAGTTCTTC
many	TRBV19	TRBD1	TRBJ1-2	CASSLAHRGNYGYTF	TGTGCCAGTAGTCTCGCCCACAGGGGGAACTATGGCTACACCTTC
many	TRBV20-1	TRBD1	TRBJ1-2	CSAPGGLGGYTF	TGCAGTGCTCCAGGGGGCTTGGGAGGCTACACCTTC
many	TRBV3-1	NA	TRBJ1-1	CASSQGQGRTEAFF	TGTGCCAGCAGCCAAGGGCAGGGTAGGACTGAAGCTTTCTTT
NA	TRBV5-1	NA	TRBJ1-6	CASTTGWAGNSPLNF	TGCGCCAGCACCACCGGGTGGGCAGGAAATTCACCCCTCAACTTT
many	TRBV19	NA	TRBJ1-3	CASTEDQRVPNTIYF	TGTGCCAGTACCGAGGACCAGAGGGTGCCCAACACCATATATTTT
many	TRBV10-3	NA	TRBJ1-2	CAISFPGAHGYTF	TGTGCCATCAGTTTCCCTGGAGCGCATGGCTACACCTTC
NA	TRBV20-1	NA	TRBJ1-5	CSAESYGGMTNQPQHF	TGCAGTGCCGAGTCCTACGGGGGCATGACGAATCAGCCCCAGCATTTT
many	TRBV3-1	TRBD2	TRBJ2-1	CASSQEIWAGGPNEQFF	TGTGCCAGCAGCCAAGAGATTTGGGCGGGGGGGCCGAATGAGCAGTTCTTC
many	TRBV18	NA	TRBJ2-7	CASSLQWDSGRGLEQYF	TGTGCCAGCTCCCTCCAATGGGACAGCGGCCGGGGGCTCGAGCAGTACTTC
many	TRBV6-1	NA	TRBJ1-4	CASSKTRGTNEKLFF	TGTGCCAGCAGTAAGACCAGGGGTACTAATGAAAAACTGTTTTTT
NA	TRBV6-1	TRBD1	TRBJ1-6	CASSARTRDSNSPIHF	TGTGCCAGCAGTGCTCGCACCAGGGACAGTAATTCACCCATCCACTTT
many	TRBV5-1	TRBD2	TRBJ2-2	CASSRTGTSGNTGELFF	TGCGCCAGCAGCCGGACTGGGACTAGCGGGAACACCGGGGAGCTGTTTTTT
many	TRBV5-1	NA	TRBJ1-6	CASSLRQGASPLHF	TGCGCCAGCAGCTTGCGGCAGGGAGCATCACCCCTCCACTTT
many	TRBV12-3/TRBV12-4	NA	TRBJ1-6	CASSLGSDFNSPLHF	TGTGCCAGCAGTTTGGGCAGCGACTTTAATTCACCCCTCCACTTT
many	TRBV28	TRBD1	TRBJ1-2	CASSLLKPGQVARGYTF	TGTGCCAGCAGTTTACTTAAACCGGGACAGGTCGCGCGCGGCTACACCTTC
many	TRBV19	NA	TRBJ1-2	CASSRRTNYGYTF	TGTGCCAGTAGTAGGAGGACTAACTATGGCTACACCTTC
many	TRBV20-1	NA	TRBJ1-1	CSASWYGELNTEAFF	TGCAGTGCTAGTTGGTACGGGGAGCTGAACACTGAAGCTTTCTTT
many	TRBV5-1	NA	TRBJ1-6	CASSGGEWNSPLHF	TGCGCCAGCAGCGGCGGGGAGTGGAATTCACCCCTCCACTTT
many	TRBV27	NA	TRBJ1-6	CASSFLGPRRALHF	TGTGCCAGCAGTTTCCTAGGGCCTAGGCGGGCCCTCCACTTT
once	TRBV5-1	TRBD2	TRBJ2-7	CASSKGLAGYPSYEQYF	TGCGCCAGCAGCAAGGGACTAGCGGGGTACCCTTCCTACGAGCAGTACTTC
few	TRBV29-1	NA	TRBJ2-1	CSAGQEGDEQFF	TGCAGCGCTGGACAGGAGGGTGATGAGCAGTTCTTC
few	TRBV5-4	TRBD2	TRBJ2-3	CASSSSGGGIDTQYF	TGTGCCAGCAGCTCCAGCGGGGGGGGGATAGATACGCAGTATTTT
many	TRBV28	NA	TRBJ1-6	CASSWPARSSYNSPLHF	TGTGCCAGCAGTTGGCCGGCCAGGAGCTCCTATAATTCACCCCTCCACTTT
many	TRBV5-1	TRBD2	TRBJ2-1	CASMVAGGDEQFF	TGCGCCAGCATGGTGGCGGGAGGAGATGAGCAGTTCTTC
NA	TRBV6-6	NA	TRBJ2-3	CASSYSISGGDSSTYTQYF	TGTGCCAGCAGTTACTCGATTAGCGGTGGGGATTCTAGCACATATACGCAGTATTTT
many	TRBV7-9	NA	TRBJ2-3	CASSPGWTDTQYF	TGTGCCAGCAGCCCCGGTTGGACAGATACGCAGTATTTT
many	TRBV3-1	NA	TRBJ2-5	CASSQNPTGRLYF	TGTGCCAGCAGCCAAAATCCGACAGGCCGCTTGTACTTC
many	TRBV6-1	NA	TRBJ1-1	CASSEAVNTEAFF	TGTGCCAGCAGTGAAGCAGTGAACACTGAAGCTTTCTTT
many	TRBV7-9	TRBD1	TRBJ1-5	CASSLGDRGTSNQPQHF	TGTGCCAGCAGCTTAGGGGACAGGGGCACTAGCAATCAGCCCCAGCATTTT
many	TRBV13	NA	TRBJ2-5	CASSSWGGAETQYF	TGTGCCAGCAGCTCCTGGGGGGGGGCCGAGACCCAGTACTTC
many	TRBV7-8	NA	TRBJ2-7	CASSPVNPRASYEQYF	TGTGCCAGCAGCCCGGTCAACCCCCGGGCCTCCTACGAGCAGTACTTC
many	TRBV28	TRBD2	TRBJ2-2	CASLRLAGVGTGELFF	TGTGCCAGCCTAAGACTAGCGGGAGTGGGGACCGGGGAGCTGTTTTTT
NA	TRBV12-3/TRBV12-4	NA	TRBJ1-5	CASSFHINQLQHF	TGTGCCAGCAGTTTTCATATAAATCAGCTCCAGCATTTT
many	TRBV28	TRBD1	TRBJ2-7	CASSLVPGQGGEQYF	TGTGCCAGCAGTTTAGTACCGGGACAGGGCGGCGAGCAGTACTTC